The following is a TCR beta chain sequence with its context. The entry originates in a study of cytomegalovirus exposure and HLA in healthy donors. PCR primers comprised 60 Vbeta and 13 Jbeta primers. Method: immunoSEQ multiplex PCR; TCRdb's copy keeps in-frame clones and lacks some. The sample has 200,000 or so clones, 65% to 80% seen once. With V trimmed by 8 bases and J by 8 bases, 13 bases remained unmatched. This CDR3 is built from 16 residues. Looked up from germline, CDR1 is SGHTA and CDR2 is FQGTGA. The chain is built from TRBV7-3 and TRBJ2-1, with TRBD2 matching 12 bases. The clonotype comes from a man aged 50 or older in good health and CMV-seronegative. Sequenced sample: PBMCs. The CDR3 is CASSESVLAGGDEQFF. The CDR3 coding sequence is TGTGCCAGCTCCGAATCCGTACTAGCGGGAGGTGATGAGCAGTTCTTC.